These 22 T cell receptor beta chains originate from one sample sequenced in a study of CD8 T cells in ankylosing spondylitis. TCRdb itself ran the 5' RACE reads through MiXCR, one entry per CDR3 protein. This repertoire shows around 480,000 distinct CDR3 sequences, roughly a sixth found once; its top ten account for just over 1%. For these TCRs, the target antigens are not known. Study observations and caveats: Characteristic of ankylosing spondylitis blood, it appeared, was a TCR beta motif comprising several highly homologous variants.

Sequencing input: blood, either unsorted or a sorted T cell fraction (not recorded which). The receptors were gathered from a male donor with ankylosing spondylitis.

Comments on this clonotype: This may stem from a read error, because a much larger clone lies one nucleotide away. The J gene is TRBJ2-7, the V gene TRBV5-1; 7 nucleotides match TRBD2. With the DNA end fitting TRBJ2-1 better, the J assignment may be wrong. CDR1 is SGHRS and CDR2 is YFSETQ in the germline V gene. CDR3 length equals 16 residues. The CDR3 here is CASSLAGGRQSYEQFF. The CDR3 bases are TGCGCCAGCAGCTTGGCCGGCGGGAGACAGTCCTACGAGCAGTTCTTC.

This clonotype was seen a handful of times. This chain uses TRBV20-1 with TRBJ1-6; D is undetermined. Germline V gives CDR1 DFQATT, CDR2 SNEGSKA (reference sequence). Trimming removed 0 bases at V and 3 bases at J, with 12 bases between. CDR3 length equals 16 residues. The CDR3 DNA is TGCAGTGCTAGAGAAAGCTGGACGCTCTATAATTCACCCCTCCACTTT. Amino acids: CSARESWTLYNSPLHF.

V gene TRBV7-9 combines with J gene TRBJ2-5; 11 nucleotides line up with TRBD2. Looked up from germline, CDR1 is SEHNR and CDR2 is FQNEAQ (reference sequence). Trimming took 5 bases from V and 5 from J; bases not matched to a gene: 10. The CDR3 length is 16 residues. In DNA form, the CDR3 reads TGTGCCAGCAGCCCCAGGACTAGCGGGTCCTGGGAGACCCAGTACTTC. It translates to CASSPRTSGSWETQYF.

The chain recombines TRBV2 with TRBJ1-5, with D possibly being TRBD1 (6 bases). CDR1 is SNHLY, CDR2 FYNNEI, per germline. The CDR3 has 15 residues. V was cut by 5 bases and J by 2 bases, with 13 bases left in between. This chain's CDR3 is CASSFHREGNQPQHF. The CDR3 coding sequence is TGTGCCAGCAGTTTCCACAGGGAGGGCAATCAGCCCCAGCATTTT.

In this sample, this clonotype turned up a few times. The chain recombines TRBV7-3 with TRBJ1-1, with 7 nucleotides matching TRBD1. Germline V gene sequence: CDR1 SGHTA, CDR2 FQGTGA. Losses at the gene ends were 1 base for V and 11 bases for J; bases not matched to a gene: 7. This CDR3 comprises 13 residues. In DNA, the CDR3 is TGTGCCAGCAGCTTAAAGAGGGCGGACAGGGCTTTCTTT. It encodes CASSLKRADRAFF.

This clonotype was seen many times. The V call is TRBV12-3 or TRBV12-4, the J call TRBJ2-7, with no clear D. Trimming took 6 bases from V and 0 from J, leaving 12 bases between them. This CDR3 comprises 14 residues. In nucleotides, the CDR3 is TGTGCCAGCAGCCCCCTGATGAGCTCCTACGAGCAGTACTTC. Its protein is CASSPLMSSYEQYF.

This clonotype was detected only a few times. The chain joins TRBV20-1 to TRBJ2-7, with 11 nucleotides matching TRBD2. The ends lost 4 bases at V and 7 bases at J; junction bases unmatched: 12. The CDR3 length is 15 residues. Germline CDR1 reads DFQATT; CDR2 reads SNEGSKA (reference sequence). The CDR3 coding sequence is TGCAGTGCTAATCCGGGACTAGCGGCCGAATTGGAGCAGTACTTC. This codes for CSANPGLAAELEQYF.

This clonotype was seen only a few times. The J gene is TRBJ2-3, the V gene TRBV20-1, with D perhaps TRBD1 (5 bases). Germline CDR1 is DFQATT and CDR2 is SNEGSKA (reference sequence). V was pared by 4 bases and J by 0 bases, with 8 bases between. The CDR3 totals 13 residues. The CDR3 DNA is TGCAGTGCTAAAGGGGAAAGCACAGATACGCAGTATTTT. Its protein product is CSAKGESTDTQYF.

This clonotype was recorded a few times. The chain is built from TRBV7-6 and TRBJ1-2; 9 nucleotides agree with TRBD1. CDR3 size: 16 residues. CDR1 and CDR2 (germline): SGHVS, FNYEAQ. After removal of 5 bases from V and 2 bases from J, the junction contained 9 bases not matched to a gene. The CDR3 DNA follows: TGTGCCAGCAGCGAACAGACAGGGGGTGGAAACTATGGCTACACCTTC. Translating gives CASSEQTGGGNYGYTF. Full variable domain (remainder filled in from reference TRBV7-6 and TRBJ1-2): GAGVSQSPRYKVTKRGQDVALRCDPISGHVSLYWYRQALGQGPEFLTYFNYEAQQDKSGLPNDRFSAERPEGSISTLTIQRTEQRDSAMYRCASSEQTGGGNYGYTFGSGTRLTVV.

This clonotype was detected a few times. The rearrangement joins TRBV12-3 or TRBV12-4 to TRBJ1-3, with TRBD1 matching 9 bases. J lost 7 bases, V lost 6 bases, and 10 bases had no gene match. The CDR3 is 15 amino acids. The CDR3 bases are TGTGCCAGCAGCCAGACAGGGGGGGAGAGTAACACCATATATTTT. Residues: CASSQTGGESNTIYF.

This clonotype was recorded a few times. This rearrangement joins TRBV7-2 to TRBJ1-1; tentative D call: TRBD1 (5 bases). V was pared by 5 bases and J by 1 base, with 11 bases between. Germline assignment: CDR1 SGHTA and CDR2 FQGNSA. This CDR3 region has 14 residues. This CDR3 is CASSRGHANTEAFF. CDR3 DNA: TGTGCCAGCAGCCGAGGACACGCGAACACTGAAGCTTTCTTT. The full variable domain, with the rest looked up from reference TRBV7-2 and TRBJ1-1, is GAGVSQSPSNKVTEKGKDVELRCDPISGHTALYWYRQSLGQGLEFLIYFQGNSAPDKSGLPSDRFSAERTGGSVSTLTIQRTQQEDSAVYLCASSRGHANTEAFFGQGTRLTVV.

A few counts support this clonotype. This chain uses TRBV7-2 with TRBJ2-5; D is undetermined. CDR1 is SGHTA, CDR2 FQGNSA, per germline. V dropped 5 bases and J dropped 5 bases, with 18 bases sitting between them. The CDR3 consists of 15 residues. This CDR3 is CASSTRTPAGETQYF. The CDR3, as DNA: TGTGCCAGCAGCACTCGGACCCCCGCCGGCGAGACCCAGTACTTC.

This clonotype was seen a handful of times. This chain links TRBV4-2 with TRBJ1-4; TRBD1 matches at 8 bases. The CDR3 contains 14 residues. Trimming removed 5 bases from V and 7 bases from J; junction bases left unmatched: 6. In germline, CDR1 is LGHNA, CDR2 YNFKEQ. The CDR3 loop is CASSAGGAGEKLFF. The CDR3 DNA reads TGTGCCAGCAGCGCAGGGGGCGCAGGTGAAAAACTGTTTTTT.

The rearrangement links TRBV28 to TRBJ2-5; D may match TRBD1 or TRBD2 (5 bases each). Looked up from germline, CDR1 is MDHEN and CDR2 is SYDVKM. With 5 bases removed from V and 5 bases from J, the gap between germline ends came to 18 bases. This CDR3 is built from 15 residues. The CDR3 bases are TGTGCCAGCAGTCCCCCCGGGACGAGGCGGGAGACCCAGTACTTC. Translation: CASSPPGTRRETQYF.

The V and J genes are TRBV5-1 and TRBJ2-5, with 9 positions matching TRBD2. With 3 bases clipped from V and 5 bases from J, the junction kept 5 bases outside the gene matches. The CDR3 consists of 14 residues. The germline gives CDR1 SGHRS, CDR2 YFSETQ. The CDR3 sequence: CASSSNGLAETQYF. CDR3 bases: TGCGCCAGCAGCTCGAACGGACTAGCGGAGACCCAGTACTTC. Based on the CDR3 plus reference TRBV5-1 and TRBJ2-5, the full variable domain is KAGVTQTPRYLIKTRGQQVTLSCSPISGHRSVSWYQQTPGQGLQFLFEYFSETQRNKGNFPGRFSGRQFSNSRSEMNVSTLELGDSALYLCASSSNGLAETQYFGPGTRLLVL.

The V and J genes are TRBV5-1 and TRBJ1-3; possibly TRBD1 for D (5 bases). The CDR3 totals 16 residues. Germline V CDR1 and CDR2: SGHRS, YFSETQ. The V and J ends lost 1 base and 0 bases respectively, with 11 bases between them. The CDR3 DNA is TGCGCCAGCAGCTTGATCGGGGCCTCCTCTGGAAACACCATATATTTT. Protein product: CASSLIGASSGNTIYF.

The chain recombines TRBV12-3 or TRBV12-4 with TRBJ1-1; D is ambiguous. Between the trimmed V and J ends, which lost 3 bases and 5 bases, there was a span of 10 bases. The CDR3 spans 13 residues. CDR3: CASSFGEVTEAFF. The CDR3 DNA sequence: TGTGCCAGCAGTTTCGGAGAGGTGACTGAAGCTTTCTTT.

This chain connects TRBV6-2 or TRBV6-3 to TRBJ1-1; 9 bases line up with TRBD1. V trimming: 0 bases; J trimming: 5 bases; junction bases outside the gene matches: 4. Germline V CDR1 and CDR2: MNHEY, SVGEGT. The CDR3 is made up of 15 amino acids. Written as DNA, the CDR3 is TGTGCCAGCAGTTACTCGGGGACAGGGAAGACTGAAGCTTTCTTT. As protein: CASSYSGTGKTEAFF.

The chain employs TRBV7-9 and TRBJ2-1; weak D call: TRBD2 (6 bases). The CDR3 covers 16 residues. From germline, CDR1 is SEHNR and CDR2 FQNEAQ (reference sequence). Trimming took off 2 bases at V and 6 bases at J, with 17 bases between the two ends. The CDR3 DNA follows: TGTGCCAGCAGCTTAAATTCCGGGGGTATGGTCAATGAGCAGTTCTTC. Its translation: CASSLNSGGMVNEQFF.

J is TRBJ2-5 and V is TRBV5-1; 9 nucleotides match TRBD1. The CDR3 loop spans 14 amino acids. V lost 0 bases to trimming and J lost 5 bases; unmatched junction nucleotides: 2. Germline V gives CDR1 SGHRS, CDR2 YFSETQ. The CDR3 DNA reads as TGCGCCAGCAGCTTGGGGGACAGGGTGGAGACCCAGTACTTC. This gives the protein CASSLGDRVETQYF.

Comment on this clonotype: A read error may produce the germline difference seen at one junction end. The rearrangement links TRBV20-1 to TRBJ1-1; D gene unclear. CDR1 and CDR2 (germline): DFQATT, SNEGSKA (reference sequence). The CDR3 spans 15 residues. CDR3 DNA sequence: TGCTGTGCCCCCTCCAGGTTTCCAGGGAACACTGAAGCTTTCTTT. Protein: CCAPSRFPGNTEAFF.

Ten or more counts support this clonotype. CDR3 DNA: TGCGCCAGCAGCCCCGGGACAAAGGACACCGGGGAGCTGTTTTTT. This codes for CASSPGTKDTGELFF. This chain uses TRBV5-1 with TRBJ2-2, with D possibly TRBD1 on 6 matching bases. V was cut by 4 bases and J by 3 bases, with 13 bases left in between. CDR1 and CDR2 (germline): SGHRS, YFSETQ. CDR3 length: 15 amino acids.